This T cell receptor (beta chain) was captured in a study of memory CD4+ T cells and cytomegalovirus serostatus (dated by TCRdb to about 2019). About the full investigation: The roughly 35 healthy Belgian adults in the cohort included 9 who were CMV seropositive and 24 who were CMV seronegative. To replicate a published TCR-based CMV serostatus classifier, the study sequenced CD4+ memory TCRbeta repertoires from a Belgian cohort whose cytomegalovirus serostatus was known.

A word on this clone: Its antigen is not yet known. No quality values exist for individual bases; no much larger clone is one base distant.

A FACSAria II was used to sort memory CD4+ T cells, defined as single viable CD3+CD4+CD8-CD45RO+ cells. To determine CMV serostatus, a Roche Elecsys assay was used that detects serum IgG against CMV pp150, pp28, p38 and p52. Once the samples were thawed, total CD4+ T cells were enriched through positive selection using CD4 magnetic microbeads. Samples originated from another study that specifically interrogated the CD4+ T cell memory repertoire. Peripheral blood mononuclear cells were isolated and cryopreserved following standard operating procedures; serum was stored at -80 °C. CD3-PerCP (BW264/56), CD4-APC (RPA-T4), CD45RO-PE (UCHT1) and CD8-Pacific Orange (3B5) antibodies were used for staining, and non-viable cells were excluded with Sytox blue. What the research found in general, with its limitations: Of under 200 previously reported CMV-associated TCRbeta sequences, 67 appeared in the CD4+ memory repertoires, each in one to five individuals. CMV serostatus prediction reached a median bootstrapped AUC of around 0.95 with the original framework and 0.91 with a US-trained random forest. The original-framework classifier achieved a median bootstrapped AUC of approximately 0.96 with a 95% CI of 0.76-1.00 on the Belgian cohort. Results were interpreted as suggesting that the CMV-associated TCR signature is largely present in the CD4+ memory repertoire. Only CD4+CD45RO+ memory cells were sequenced, in contrast to the original study, in which naive and memory CD4+ and CD8+ populations were covered.

Genomic DNA was extracted from sorted cells with the Quick-DNA Microprep Kit. TCRbeta DNA was amplified with the immunoSEQ hsTCRbeta kit following the manufacturer's protocol. TCRbeta libraries were sequenced on an Illumina MiSeq instrument. Concerning the study's data processing: Removing out-of-frame sequences left 2,204,828 distinct TCRbeta sequences, an average of about 70,000 per individual. Each individual was scored according to the count of more than 150 previously reported CMV-associated TCRbeta sequences and the total productive distinct TCRbeta count. A beta-binomial model was reimplemented in Python, and scikit-learn random forests with default parameters were trained on US cohort data. Classifier performance on the Belgian cohort was summarized as median AUC with percentile confidence intervals over 10,000 bootstrap iterations. The table comes from immuneACCESS by way of TCRdb, which keeps in-frame sequences with V and J called. Part of the clones is missing from these tables; in studies checked, under half for an unresolved V gene and the rest for unknown reasons. V, J and clone size derive from that table, while D and trimming were established from the DNA sequence. The sample profile shows about 75,000 clones; roughly 78% of them were found once. The ten most abundant clones make up approximately 2.4% of the sample.

The CDR3, from cysteine to phenylalanine, totals 16 residues. Only the CDR3 region is kept as DNA, spanning 48 bases read in frame from base 1. Trimming leaves V shorter by 1 base and J shorter by 5 bases, with the junction holding 5 bases beyond the gene matches. CDR1 and CDR2 are drawn from the germline V gene (reference sequence): SGHNT, YYREEE. Source material: memory CD4+ T cells from blood. Here the chain combines TRBV5-4 and TRBJ1-6, with 8 bases aligning to TRBD1. The sequence derives from an adult in good health and CMV-seropositive. The base sequence is TGTGCCAGCAGCTTGTCGAGGACAGGGAATAATTCACCCCTCCACTTT. The encoded protein is CASSLSRTGNNSPLHF.